These T cell receptor beta chains were read from a single sample in a study of blood T cell repertoires in COVID-19. Profiled with immunoSEQ multiplex PCR; TCRdb holds only in-frame clones, not every one. This table holds some 140,000 clones, over 65% found once. Sequencing was performed on peripheral blood. Receptor source: a man older than 75 with acute or convalescent COVID-19. Both conserved end residues are part of each CDR3. D genes are given only for firm matches. Clone size is not always given. Where it is, it says once, few, many or a class for expanded clones.

cdr3_nt	cdr3_aa	clone_size	v_call	j_call	d_call	cdr3_length
TGCGCCAGCAGCTCGGGGGAGATCAGGGGGAATCAGCCCCAGCATTTT	CASSSGEIRGNQPQHF	.	TRBV5-1	TRBJ1-5	TRBD1	16
TGCGCCAGCAGTGAGCGGGGACAGGGGATAGGGAACACTGAAGCTTTCTTT	CASSERGQGIGNTEAFF	.	TRBV10-1	TRBJ1-1	TRBD1	17
TGTGCCAGTAGTGCGACTAGCGGGGGGGCGAACACCGGGGAGCTGTTTTTT	CASSATSGGANTGELFF	.	TRBV19	TRBJ2-2	TRBD2	17
TGCGCCTCGAGGGAAGAGATACTCACAGATACGCAGTATTTT	CASREEILTDTQYF	.	TRBV5-1	TRBJ2-3	.	14
TGTGCCAGCAGTGAATGGTCTAACAATCAGCCCCAGCATTTT	CASSEWSNNQPQHF	.	TRBV2	TRBJ1-5	.	14
TGCGCCAGCAGCCGAGACAGGGCCGCTGGCTACACCTTC	CASSRDRAAGYTF	.	TRBV4-3	TRBJ1-2	TRBD1	13
TGTGCCAGCAGCTTAGTATCGGACAATGAGCAGTTCTTC	CASSLVSDNEQFF	few	TRBV7-9	TRBJ2-1	.	13
TGTGCCAGCAGTCCTCGGGGCCTTGGACAGCTGAACACGTGGGACACTGAAGCTTTCTTT	CASSPRGLGQLNTWDTEAFF	.	TRBV28	TRBJ1-1	.	20
TGTGCCAGCAGTCCTCAGGGGGCGGGTGGCTACACCTTC	CASSPQGAGGYTF	.	TRBV6-4	TRBJ1-2	TRBD1	13
TGTGCCAGCAGCACATTTGGACAGGGGAGCTGGCAAGAGACCCAGTACTTC	CASSTFGQGSWQETQYF	.	TRBV27	TRBJ2-5	TRBD1	17
TGTGCCACCAGCAGAGCCGGGGGGGGCCAAGCGCAGTATTTT	CATSRAGGGQAQYF	few	TRBV15	TRBJ2-3	TRBD2	14
TGTGCCAGCAGCGTAGTGGCAGGGCAAGGAAACACCATATATTTT	CASSVVAGQGNTIYF	.	TRBV9	TRBJ1-3	.	15
TGTGCCACCAGTGTCGGGACTAGCGGAACCACAGATACGCAGTATTTT	CATSVGTSGTTDTQYF	once	TRBV24-1	TRBJ2-3	TRBD2	16
TGCGCCAGCAGCACTGACAGGCGGAGGAGGACTGAAGCTTTCTTT	CASSTDRRRRTEAFF	.	TRBV5-1	TRBJ1-1	.	15
TGCGCCAGCAGTGAGAGGCGGGACGGAGATACGCAGTATTTT	CASSERRDGDTQYF	few	TRBV10-1	TRBJ2-3	.	14
TGCAGCGTGGGGACAGGGAGTATCGATCAGCCCCAGCATTTT	CSVGTGSIDQPQHF	.	TRBV29-1	TRBJ1-5	TRBD1	14
TGTGCCAGCAGCTTAGTAGCGGGACAGGGGGCTCGTGGCTACACCTTC	CASSLVAGQGARGYTF	few	TRBV7-2	TRBJ1-2	TRBD1	16
TGTGCCAGCAGCTTAGCCCCAGGCGGGGAACTCACAGATACGCAGTATTTT	CASSLAPGGELTDTQYF	.	TRBV7-8	TRBJ2-3	.	17
TGTGCCAGCAGCTTCGAGGGGACTAGCACAGATACGCAGTATTTT	CASSFEGTSTDTQYF	.	TRBV7-9	TRBJ2-3	.	15
TGTGCCAGCAGCCCTGGACTTTACGAGCAGTACTTC	CASSPGLYEQYF	.	TRBV11-2	TRBJ2-7	.	12
TGTGCCTCCCCAGGTGGGGCTGGCTACACCTTC	CASPGGAGYTF	.	TRBV30	TRBJ1-2	.	11
TGTGCCAGCAGTTTACCAACAGGGGGAGGTAACTATGGCTACACCTTC	CASSLPTGGGNYGYTF	.	TRBV27	TRBJ1-2	TRBD1	16
TGTGCCAGCAGAGTGGGGGGGCCCCAAGAGACCCAGTACTTC	CASRVGGPQETQYF	.	TRBV7-2	TRBJ2-5	.	14
TGTGCCAGCAGCTTAGTAACAGGGCAGCAGTTCTTC	CASSLVTGQQFF	.	TRBV11-3	TRBJ2-1	.	12
TGTGCCAGCAGCTCCGGGGGGGTGTGGGCCGGGGAGCTGTTTTTT	CASSSGGVWAGELFF	.	TRBV6-2/TRBV6-3	TRBJ2-2	TRBD2	15
TGTGCCAGTAGAGGACAGGGAGGGAATCAGCCCCAGCATTTT	CASRGQGGNQPQHF	.	TRBV19	TRBJ1-5	TRBD1	14
TGCGCCAGCAGCTTGGTAGGGGACAGCAGCCTAGAGACCCAGTACTTC	CASSLVGDSSLETQYF	.	TRBV5-1	TRBJ2-5	TRBD1	16
TGCGCCCCCATTGGGGACAGGGGAACATCGGGGAATTCACCCCTCCACTTT	CAPIGDRGTSGNSPLHF	.	TRBV10-1	TRBJ1-6	TRBD1	17
TGTGCCAGCAGCTCCCTCGGCATAGGGGTAGAGACCCAGTACTTC	CASSSLGIGVETQYF	.	TRBV5-5	TRBJ2-5	.	15
TGTGCCACCAGCGACCGACAGACAAGGGGGCATGGCTACACCTTC	CATSDRQTRGHGYTF	.	TRBV15	TRBJ1-2	TRBD1	15
TGTGCCAGCAGCAAAGGCTCCCGAACCTTTAGCGGGTCCTACAATGAGCAGTTCTTC	CASSKGSRTFSGSYNEQFF	.	TRBV21-1	TRBJ2-1	.	19
TGTGCCAGCAGCACGGGGAGCTCCTATAATTCACCCCTCCACTTT	CASSTGSSYNSPLHF	.	TRBV9	TRBJ1-6	.	15
TGTGCCAGCTCACCGAAACAGGGTGGGTACGAGCAGTACTTC	CASSPKQGGYEQYF	once	TRBV18	TRBJ2-7	.	14
TGTGCCAGCCAGTCGTCAGGAACAGATACGCAGTATTTT	CASQSSGTDTQYF	once	TRBV6-6	TRBJ2-3	.	13
TGTGCCAGCAGTCCTAGCGGGGGGCCATCCTACGAGCAGTACTTC	CASSPSGGPSYEQYF	.	TRBV6-4	TRBJ2-7	TRBD2	15